Listed below are T cell receptor beta chains from one sample, sequenced in a study of technical replicates of blood from several donors. Sequenced by immunoSEQ multiplex PCR; TCRdb stores in-frame clones only, minus some. The data contain about 73,000 clones, 93% of them singletons. The source material was T cells isolated from PBMCs. The receptors come from a human donor in good health. Both conserved end residues are part of each CDR3. The order of the fields is V gene, clone size, J gene, D gene, CDR3 DNA, CDR3 protein. A D gene is named only where the DNA matches it firmly. Only part of the rows carry a size: once, few, many, or a class if the clone is expanded.

v_call: TRBV29-1
clone_size: .
j_call: TRBJ1-1
d_call: TRBD1
cdr3_nt: TGCAGCGTTGACCATCAGGGGGGCACTGAAGCTTTCTTT
cdr3_aa: CSVDHQGGTEAFF

v_call: TRBV2
clone_size: .
j_call: TRBJ1-1
d_call: .
cdr3_nt: TGTGCCAGCACCGACCAGGGGTCCATGAACACTGAAGCTTTCTTT
cdr3_aa: CASTDQGSMNTEAFF

v_call: TRBV7-8
clone_size: .
j_call: TRBJ2-7
d_call: TRBD1
cdr3_nt: TGTGCCAGCAGCCGACCGGGACAGGGTGCCTACGAGCAGTACTTC
cdr3_aa: CASSRPGQGAYEQYF

v_call: TRBV5-1
clone_size: .
j_call: TRBJ1-4
d_call: .
cdr3_nt: TGCGCCAGCAGTTTTTACGGACAGCTTAATGAAAAACTGTTTTTT
cdr3_aa: CASSFYGQLNEKLFF

v_call: TRBV28
clone_size: once
j_call: TRBJ1-4
d_call: .
cdr3_nt: TGTGCCAGCGCCTCAGTCGTACGTGAAAAACTGTTTTTT
cdr3_aa: CASASVVREKLFF

v_call: TRBV11-2
clone_size: .
j_call: TRBJ1-6
d_call: TRBD1
cdr3_nt: TGTGCCAGCAGCCGAACGGGACAGGGGAACTCACCCCTCCACTTT
cdr3_aa: CASSRTGQGNSPLHF

v_call: TRBV11-2
clone_size: .
j_call: TRBJ1-1
d_call: TRBD1
cdr3_nt: TGTGCCAGCAGCTTCGCAGGGGGCACTGAAGCTTTCTTT
cdr3_aa: CASSFAGGTEAFF

v_call: TRBV4-2
clone_size: .
j_call: TRBJ2-1
d_call: TRBD2
cdr3_nt: TGTGCCAGCAGCCAAGCCGGGACTAGTGGTTACGAGGAGCAGTTCTTC
cdr3_aa: CASSQAGTSGYEEQFF

v_call: TRBV4-1
clone_size: .
j_call: TRBJ2-5
d_call: .
cdr3_nt: TGCGCCAGCAGCCAAGATCGTGGGGCAGGGAAACAAGAGACCCAGTACTTC
cdr3_aa: CASSQDRGAGKQETQYF

v_call: TRBV14
clone_size: few
j_call: TRBJ2-7
d_call: TRBD2
cdr3_nt: TGTGCCAGCAGCCAAGCCCCGGGACTAGCGGGAGGGATTACCTACGAGCAGTACTTC
cdr3_aa: CASSQAPGLAGGITYEQYF

v_call: TRBV11-2
clone_size: .
j_call: TRBJ1-2
d_call: .
cdr3_nt: TGTGCCAGCAGAACCTTTAAATCGAGCATCAATATTTCTAACTATGGCTACACCTTC
cdr3_aa: CASRTFKSSINISNYGYTF

v_call: TRBV29-1
clone_size: .
j_call: TRBJ2-2
d_call: .
cdr3_nt: TGCAGCGTTGAAGGGGCGCGGAACACCGGGGAGCTGTTTTTT
cdr3_aa: CSVEGARNTGELFF

v_call: TRBV27
clone_size: .
j_call: TRBJ1-5
d_call: TRBD1
cdr3_nt: TGTGCCAGCAGCTTTGGGACGGACAGGGGGATAGGTCAGCCCCAGCATTTT
cdr3_aa: CASSFGTDRGIGQPQHF

v_call: TRBV5-4
clone_size: .
j_call: TRBJ2-5
d_call: .
cdr3_nt: TGTGCCAGCAGCTTGGGGGGGCGAGGTCCTCCACTGAGGGAGACCCAGTACTTC
cdr3_aa: CASSLGGRGPPLRETQYF

v_call: TRBV7-2
clone_size: .
j_call: TRBJ1-6
d_call: .
cdr3_nt: TGTGCCAGCAGCTCCCTGGGGCAGCACTATTCACCCCTCCACTTT
cdr3_aa: CASSSLGQHYSPLHF

v_call: TRBV28
clone_size: .
j_call: TRBJ2-7
d_call: TRBD1
cdr3_nt: TGTGCCAGCAGTTTTACCGGACAGGGGTCCTCCTACGAGCAGTACTTC
cdr3_aa: CASSFTGQGSSYEQYF

v_call: TRBV11-2
clone_size: .
j_call: TRBJ1-3
d_call: TRBD1
cdr3_nt: TGTGCCAGCAGCTTATTGGGGACAGGGATCCGGGGTTCGGGAAACACCATATATTTT
cdr3_aa: CASSLLGTGIRGSGNTIYF

v_call: TRBV4-1
clone_size: once
j_call: TRBJ1-2
d_call: .
cdr3_nt: TGCGCCAGCAGCGTGGGGGCGCGTGGCTACACCTTC
cdr3_aa: CASSVGARGYTF

v_call: TRBV5-1
clone_size: .
j_call: TRBJ2-7
d_call: .
cdr3_nt: TGCGCCAGCAGCTTGGAACAGAACTCCTACGAGCAGTACTTC
cdr3_aa: CASSLEQNSYEQYF

v_call: TRBV19
clone_size: .
j_call: TRBJ2-7
d_call: .
cdr3_nt: TGTGCCAGTAGTCATCAACAGGGCTACGAGCAGTACTTC
cdr3_aa: CASSHQQGYEQYF

v_call: TRBV28
clone_size: .
j_call: TRBJ1-2
d_call: .
cdr3_nt: TGTGCCAGCAGTAAATCCGGTGTGGGACTCAAGGACAACTATGGCTACACCTTC
cdr3_aa: CASSKSGVGLKDNYGYTF

v_call: TRBV28
clone_size: .
j_call: TRBJ1-1
d_call: .
cdr3_nt: TGTGCCAGCAGTTCAAGGCAGGGTGACACTGAAGCTTTCTTT
cdr3_aa: CASSSRQGDTEAFF

v_call: TRBV7-9
clone_size: .
j_call: TRBJ1-1
d_call: .
cdr3_nt: TGTGCCAGCAGTCTAGGGGGGGACACTGAAGCTTTCTTT
cdr3_aa: CASSLGGDTEAFF

v_call: TRBV2
clone_size: .
j_call: TRBJ1-5
d_call: TRBD1
cdr3_nt: TGTGCCACCTCGGGACAGAATAGCAATCAGCCCCAGCATTTT
cdr3_aa: CATSGQNSNQPQHF

v_call: TRBV4-1
clone_size: .
j_call: TRBJ1-1
d_call: TRBD1
cdr3_nt: TGCGCCAGCAGCCAAGCGGGAAGAGGACAGGGTGGTGAAGCTTTCTTT
cdr3_aa: CASSQAGRGQGGEAFF

v_call: TRBV7-8
clone_size: .
j_call: TRBJ2-7
d_call: .
cdr3_nt: TGTGCCAGCAGCGCTAGTTACGAGCAGTACTTC
cdr3_aa: CASSASYEQYF

v_call: TRBV6-1
clone_size: .
j_call: TRBJ2-1
d_call: .
cdr3_nt: TGTGCCAGCAGTAACAGGGTTACCTACAATGAGCAGTTCTTC
cdr3_aa: CASSNRVTYNEQFF

v_call: TRBV6-5
clone_size: .
j_call: TRBJ1-5
d_call: TRBD1
cdr3_nt: TGTGCCAGCAGTTGGGACAGGGGGCTTAGCAATCAGCCCCAGCATTTT
cdr3_aa: CASSWDRGLSNQPQHF

v_call: TRBV7-8
clone_size: .
j_call: TRBJ2-7
d_call: .
cdr3_nt: TGTGCCAGCAATGGTCCGGGAGCCGTGGGGGAGCAGTACTTC
cdr3_aa: CASNGPGAVGEQYF

v_call: TRBV5-1
clone_size: .
j_call: TRBJ2-1
d_call: TRBD1
cdr3_nt: TGCGCCAGCATGTATGGGACAGGGAGTAATGAGCAGTTCTTC
cdr3_aa: CASMYGTGSNEQFF